What follows is one TCR beta chain and its context. TCRdb keeps only in-frame clones here, not all; method: immunoSEQ multiplex PCR. The data hold 100,000 to 130,000 clones, with roughly nine tenths observed a single time. The entry originates in a study of PD-1 blockade in classical Hodgkin lymphoma. Every patient experienced relapse after autologous stem cell transplantation, and brentuximab vedotin exposure varied. The receptor was isolated from a human donor with classical Hodgkin lymphoma. The sequences come from peripheral blood mononuclear cells (PBMCs), collected before the second cycle of nivolumab.

CDR3 sequence reads: CSVEGASHMADTQYF. The CDR3 DNA sequence: TGCAGCGTTGAAGGGGCTAGCCACATGGCAGATACGCAGTATTTT. V is TRBV29-1 and J is TRBJ2-3; TRBD2 might be the D (5 bases). With 1 base removed from V and 4 bases from J, the gap between germline ends came to 15 bases. The germline CDR1 and CDR2 sequences are SQVTM and ANQGSEA. The CDR3 has 15 residues.